This T cell receptor (beta chain) was documented in a study of blood T cells in healthy people across ages. CDR3 size: 15 residues. CDR1 is SGDLS and CDR2 is YYNGEE in the germline V gene. The V segment lost 3 bases and the J segment 10 bases; nucleotides outside the gene matches: 12. The authors ran a second PCR of about 7 to 11 cycles using a sample-barcoded 5' primer and a J-beta primer mix. MiXCR, applied by TCRdb to the 5' RACE reads, yields one record per CDR3 protein. The sample holds about 750,000 distinct CDR3 sequences, roughly 50% seen once. In the case of this clonotype: Its target is unknown.

Overall study findings and caveats: It was held that the diversity estimates obtained from one million T cells were underestimates. Age advanced and TCR beta diversity per million T cells fell, roughly linearly.

The chain uses TRBV9 and TRBJ1-4; TRBD1 aligns across 7 bases. The sample was blood. This sequence originates from an elderly man in good health. As DNA, the CDR3 is TGTGCCAGCAGCGGCGAACTCGGACAGGTTGGAAAACTGTTTTTT. Protein: CASSGELGQVGKLFF.